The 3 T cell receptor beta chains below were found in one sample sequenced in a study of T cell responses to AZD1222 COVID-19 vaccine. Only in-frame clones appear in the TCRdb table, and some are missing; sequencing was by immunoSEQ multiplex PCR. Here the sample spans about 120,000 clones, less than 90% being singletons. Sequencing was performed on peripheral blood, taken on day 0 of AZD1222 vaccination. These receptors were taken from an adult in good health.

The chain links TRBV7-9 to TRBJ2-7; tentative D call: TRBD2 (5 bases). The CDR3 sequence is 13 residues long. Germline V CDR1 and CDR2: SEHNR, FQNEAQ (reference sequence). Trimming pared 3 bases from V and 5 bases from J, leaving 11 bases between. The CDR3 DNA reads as TGTGCCAGCAGCTTGGATCGAGGGCACGAGCAGTACTTC. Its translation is CASSLDRGHEQYF.

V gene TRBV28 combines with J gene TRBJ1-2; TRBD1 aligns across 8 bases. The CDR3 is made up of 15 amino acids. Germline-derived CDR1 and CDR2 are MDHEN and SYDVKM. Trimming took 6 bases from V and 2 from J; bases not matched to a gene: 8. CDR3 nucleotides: TGTGCCAGCAGACCTGACAGGGGCGAGAACTATGGCTACACCTTC. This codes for CASRPDRGENYGYTF.

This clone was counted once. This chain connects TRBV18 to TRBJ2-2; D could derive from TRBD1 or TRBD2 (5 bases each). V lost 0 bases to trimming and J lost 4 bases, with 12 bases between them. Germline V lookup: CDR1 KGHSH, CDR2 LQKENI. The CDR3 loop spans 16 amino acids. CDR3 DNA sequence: TGTGCCAGCTCACCACCGGGGGTACGCGGCACCGGGGAGCTGTTTTTT. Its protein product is CASSPPGVRGTGELFF.